This record covers a single T cell receptor (beta chain). The germline V gene has CDR1 LNHDA and CDR2 SQIVND (reference sequence). The junction had 5 bases not matched to a gene; V was cut back by 4 bases and J by 0 bases. The CDR3 has 18 amino acids. These data are taken from a study of T cell changes during pregnancy in multiple sclerosis. Only in-frame clones appear in the TCRdb table, and some are missing; sequencing was by immunoSEQ multiplex PCR. The sample lists around 40,000 clones, approximately 92% seen once, with just over 5.5% in the top ten. This TCR was sampled from a female donor with multiple sclerosis, enrolled in a pregnancy study. Sequencing was performed on CD8+ T cells from peripheral blood mononuclear cells, taken in the third trimester of pregnancy. The V call is TRBV19, the J call TRBJ2-2; the match to TRBD2 covers 13 bases. CDR3: CASSTGTSGITNTGELFF. CDR3 in DNA: TGTGCCAGTAGTACCGGGACTAGCGGGATAACGAACACCGGGGAGCTGTTTTTT. The entire variable domain, with the rest obtained from reference TRBV19 and TRBJ2-2, is as follows: DGGITQSPKYLFRKEGQNVTLSCEQNLNHDAMYWYRQDPGQGLRLIYYSQIVNDFQKGDIAEGYSVSREKKESFPLTVTSAQKNPTAFYLCASSTGTSGITNTGELFFGEGSRLTVL.